The 8 T cell receptor beta chains given below trace back to one sample, sequenced in a study of cytomegalovirus exposure and HLA in healthy donors. Vbeta (60) and Jbeta (13) primers were used in the PCR. Only in-frame clones appear in the TCRdb table, and some are missing; sequencing was by immunoSEQ multiplex PCR. The sample holds about 140,000 clones. Sequenced input: PBMCs. The receptors stem from a man between 35 and 55 years old in good health and CMV-seronegative.

The chain links TRBV4-1 to TRBJ1-5; unclear D gene. Germline CDR1 MGHRA, CDR2 YSYEKL. V lost 3 bases and J 1 base, leaving 7 bases between the germline ends. There are 14 residues in the CDR3. CDR3 in amino acids: CASSQRGSNQPQHF. The CDR3 nucleotides read TGCGCCAGCAGCCAGCGCGGGAGCAATCAGCCCCAGCATTTT.

The gene calls are TRBV6-5 and TRBJ1-5; 8 nucleotides match TRBD1. The CDR3 spans 16 residues. CDR1 and CDR2 (germline): MNHEY, SVGAGI. Trimming removed 4 bases from V and 3 bases from J; junction bases left unmatched: 8. The CDR3 loop reads CASSSSQGGNNQPQHF. DNA of the CDR3: TGTGCCAGCAGTTCGTCACAGGGGGGCAACAATCAGCCCCAGCATTTT.

The CDR3 spells CASSLLDSYEQYF. CDR3 in DNA: TGTGCCAGCAGTTTACTGGACAGTTACGAGCAGTACTTC. The chain joins TRBV27 to TRBJ2-7; D possibly corresponds to TRBD1 (6 bases). The CDR3 is 13 residues long. V was cut by 2 bases and J by 4 bases, with 9 bases left in between. The germline V gene has CDR1 MNHEY and CDR2 SMNVEV (reference sequence).

The J gene is TRBJ2-5, the V gene TRBV5-1, with D uncertain. The J call is doubtful: the DNA matches TRBJ2-7 better. Looked up from germline, CDR1 is SGHRS and CDR2 is YFSETQ. CDR3 length equals 12 residues. DNA for the CDR3: TGCGCCAGCAGCTTGGGGAACTACGAGCAGTACTTC. Protein: CASSLGNYEQYF.

This chain joins TRBV28 and TRBJ2-5; 7 positions match TRBD1. The assigned J gene may be wrong: the sequence end matches TRBJ2-7 better. This CDR3 spans 13 amino acids. CDR1 is MDHEN, CDR2 SYDVKM, per germline. This CDR3 is CASGRGQPYEQYF. CDR3 sequence (DNA): TGTGCCAGCGGCAGGGGACAGCCCTACGAGCAGTACTTC.

The V gene is TRBV11-2, the J gene TRBJ2-1; tentatively, D is TRBD1 (6 bases). V shed 3 bases and J shed 5 bases, with 14 bases lying between them. The CDR3 loop spans 15 amino acids. CDR1 SGHAT and CDR2 FQNNGV come from the germline V gene. The CDR3 loop is CASSLSPGAHNEQFF. The CDR3 nucleotides are TGTGCCAGCAGCTTGAGTCCAGGGGCGCACAATGAGCAGTTCTTC.

This chain uses TRBV13 with TRBJ2-1; D remains unclear. Trimming took 1 base from V and 1 from J, leaving 5 bases between them. Germline lookup yields CDR1 PRHDT and CDR2 FYEKMQ (reference sequence). The CDR3 has 14 amino acids. The CDR3 sequence is CASSLALSYNEQFF. The CDR3 DNA reads as TGTGCCAGCAGCTTAGCCCTTTCCTACAATGAGCAGTTCTTC.

CDR3 sequence reads: CASSSQVIDRGTEAFF. CDR3 nucleotide sequence: TGTGCCAGCAGCTCGCAAGTCATTGACAGGGGTACTGAAGCTTTCTTT. The rearrangement joins TRBV5-6 to TRBJ1-1; TRBD1 agrees at 8 bases. The CDR3 extends over 16 amino acids. Germline CDR1 is SGHDT and CDR2 is YYEEEE. The junction had 12 bases not matched to a gene; V was cut back by 3 bases and J by 5 bases. Drawing the rest from reference TRBV5-6 and TRBJ1-1, the complete variable domain is DAGVTQSPTHLIKTRGQQVTLRCSPKSGHDTVSWYQQALGQGPQFIFQYYEEEERQRGNFPDRFSGHQFPNYSSELNVNALLLGDSALYLCASSSQVIDRGTEAFFGQGTRLTVV.